The next 6 T cell receptor beta chains were all read from a single sample in a study of spatial heterogeneity in lung cancer. TCRdb re-called the 5' RACE reads with MiXCR, one entry per CDR3 protein. The repertoire includes some 46,000 distinct CDR3 sequences, 10% to 15% of them detected once, and 32% sits in the top ten. Described time point: blood at routine non-recurrence follow-up after resection. Sequencing used PBMCs, obtained at follow-up. The receptors stem from a male donor with early-stage non-small cell lung cancer.

The chain links TRBV11-2 to TRBJ2-6, with D tentatively TRBD1 (5 bases). The germline gives CDR1 SGHAT, CDR2 FQNNGV. The V and J ends lost 1 base and 1 base respectively, with 8 bases between them. The CDR3 totals 16 residues. The CDR3 bases are TGTGCCAGCAGCTTAGCCAGGGCGTCTGGGGCCAACGTCCTGACTTTC. Protein sequence: CASSLARASGANVLTF.

The chain uses TRBV4-3 and TRBJ1-2; D unresolved. V shed 0 bases and J shed 8 bases, with 16 bases lying between them. CDR1 LGHNA and CDR2 YSLEER come from the germline V gene. CDR3 length equals 15 residues. CDR3 in DNA: TGCGCCAGCAGCCAAGATAGAGGCCAGAGGCAGGGCTACACCTTC. It yields the protein CASSQDRGQRQGYTF.

Only a few counts were recorded for this clonotype. The V and J genes are TRBV7-3 and TRBJ2-7, with unresolved D. Germline V gene sequence: CDR1 SGHTA, CDR2 FQGTGA. Deletions cut 0 bases from V and 3 bases from J, with 12 bases between. This CDR3 contains 15 residues. The CDR3 sequence: CASSLTKANDYEQYF. CDR3 nucleotides: TGTGCCAGCAGCTTAACAAAGGCAAACGACTACGAGCAGTACTTC.

This clonotype was seen at least ten times. The CDR3 bases are TGTGCCAGCAGCCTAAGGAACTATGGCTACACCTTC. Translation: CASSLRNYGYTF. This sequence joins TRBV3-1 and TRBJ1-2; D remains ambiguous. Trimming removed 4 bases from V and 2 bases from J, with 5 bases in between. The CDR3 spans 12 residues. From germline, CDR1 is LGHDT and CDR2 YNNKEL (reference sequence).

This clonotype has at least ten counts. The CDR3 coding sequence is TGTGCCACCAGTGACTGGAACGGGGGACCAGCTTTCTTT. This sequence encodes CATSDWNGGPAFF. The V gene is TRBV24-1, the J gene TRBJ1-1, with D perhaps matching TRBD1 (5 bases). The ends were cut back, 4 bases at V and 10 bases at J, with 15 bases in the middle. CDR1 and CDR2 (germline): KGHDR, SFDVKD. The CDR3 has 13 amino acids.

This clonotype has ten or more counts. This chain connects TRBV12-3 or TRBV12-4 to TRBJ1-4; D remains ambiguous. Trimming stripped 4 bases from V and 3 bases from J, with 15 bases between. This CDR3 is built from 16 residues. The CDR3 DNA follows: TGTGCCAGCAGTTCCGACTTTACTTGGGCTAATGAAAAACTGTTTTTT. Protein: CASSSDFTWANEKLFF.